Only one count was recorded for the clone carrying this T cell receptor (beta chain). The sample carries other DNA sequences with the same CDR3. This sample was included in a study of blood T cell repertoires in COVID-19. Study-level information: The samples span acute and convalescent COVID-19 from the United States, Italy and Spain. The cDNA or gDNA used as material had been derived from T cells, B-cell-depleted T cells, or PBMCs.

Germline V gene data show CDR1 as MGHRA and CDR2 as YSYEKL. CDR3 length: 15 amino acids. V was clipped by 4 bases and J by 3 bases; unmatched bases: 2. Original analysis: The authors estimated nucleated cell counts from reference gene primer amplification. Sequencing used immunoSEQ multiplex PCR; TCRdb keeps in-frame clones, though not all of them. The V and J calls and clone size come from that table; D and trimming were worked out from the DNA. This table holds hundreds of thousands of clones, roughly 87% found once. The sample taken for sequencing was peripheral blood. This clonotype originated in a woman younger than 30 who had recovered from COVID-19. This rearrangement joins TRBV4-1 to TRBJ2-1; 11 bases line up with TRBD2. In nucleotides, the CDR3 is TGCGCCAGCAGCCGTGGGACTAGCGGCTACAATGAGCAGTTCTTC. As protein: CASSRGTSGYNEQFF.